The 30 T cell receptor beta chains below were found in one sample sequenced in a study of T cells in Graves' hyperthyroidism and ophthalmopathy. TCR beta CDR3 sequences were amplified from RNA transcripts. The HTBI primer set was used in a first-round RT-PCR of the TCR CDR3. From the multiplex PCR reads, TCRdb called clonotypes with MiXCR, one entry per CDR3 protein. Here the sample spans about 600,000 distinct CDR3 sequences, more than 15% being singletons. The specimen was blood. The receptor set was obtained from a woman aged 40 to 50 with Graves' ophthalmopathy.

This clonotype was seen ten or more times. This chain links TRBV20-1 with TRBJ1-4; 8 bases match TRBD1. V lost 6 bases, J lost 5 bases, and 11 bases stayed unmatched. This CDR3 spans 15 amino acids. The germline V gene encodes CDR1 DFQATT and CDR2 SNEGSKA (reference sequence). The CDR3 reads CSASPGTGFNEKLFF. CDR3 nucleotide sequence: TGCAGTGCGAGCCCCGGGACAGGTTTCAATGAAAAACTGTTTTTT.

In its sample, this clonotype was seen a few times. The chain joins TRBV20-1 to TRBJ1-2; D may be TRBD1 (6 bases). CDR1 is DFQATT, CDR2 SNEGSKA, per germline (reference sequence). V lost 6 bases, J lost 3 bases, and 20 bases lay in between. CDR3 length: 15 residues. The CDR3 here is CSALLVRGWDYGYTF. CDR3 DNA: TGCAGTGCCCTCTTGGTTAGGGGGTGGGACTATGGCTACACCTTC.

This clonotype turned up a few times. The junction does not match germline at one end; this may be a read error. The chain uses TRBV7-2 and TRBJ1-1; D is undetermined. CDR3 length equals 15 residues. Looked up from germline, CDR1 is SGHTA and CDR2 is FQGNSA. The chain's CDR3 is CASSLAWSSGTEALF. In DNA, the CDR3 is TGTGCCAGCAGCTTAGCGTGGTCATCAGGCACTGAAGCTTTATTT.

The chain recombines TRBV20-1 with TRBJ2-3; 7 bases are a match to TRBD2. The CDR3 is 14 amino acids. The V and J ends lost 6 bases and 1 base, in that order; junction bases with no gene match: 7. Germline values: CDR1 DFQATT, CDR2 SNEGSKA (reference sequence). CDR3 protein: CSAVGGVGTDTQYF. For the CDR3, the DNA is TGCAGTGCCGTGGGGGGGGTTGGCACAGATACGCAGTATTTT.

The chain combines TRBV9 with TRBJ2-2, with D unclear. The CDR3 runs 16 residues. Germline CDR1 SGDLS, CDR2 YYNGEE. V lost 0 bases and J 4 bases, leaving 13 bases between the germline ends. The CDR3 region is CASSVGIRSPTGELFF. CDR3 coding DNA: TGTGCCAGCAGCGTAGGGATCCGGAGCCCCACCGGGGAGCTGTTTTTT. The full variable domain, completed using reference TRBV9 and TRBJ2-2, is DSGVTQTPKHLITATGQRVTLRCSPRSGDLSVYWYQQSLDQGLQFLIQYYNGEERAKGNILERFSAQQFPDLHSELNLSSLELGDSALYFCASSVGIRSPTGELFFGEGSRLTVL.

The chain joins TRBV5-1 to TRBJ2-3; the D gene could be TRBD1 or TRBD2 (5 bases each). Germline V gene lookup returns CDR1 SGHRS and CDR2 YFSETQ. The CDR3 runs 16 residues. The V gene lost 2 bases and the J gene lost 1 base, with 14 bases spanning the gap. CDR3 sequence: CASSLRQLGGTDTQYF. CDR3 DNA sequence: TGCGCCAGCAGCTTAAGACAATTGGGGGGCACAGATACGCAGTATTTT.

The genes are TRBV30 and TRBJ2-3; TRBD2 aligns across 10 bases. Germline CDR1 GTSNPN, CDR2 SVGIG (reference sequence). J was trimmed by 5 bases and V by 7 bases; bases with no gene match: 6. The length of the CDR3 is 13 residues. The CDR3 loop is CAFKREGLDTQYF. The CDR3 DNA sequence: TGTGCCTTTAAGCGGGAGGGCCTAGATACGCAGTATTTT.

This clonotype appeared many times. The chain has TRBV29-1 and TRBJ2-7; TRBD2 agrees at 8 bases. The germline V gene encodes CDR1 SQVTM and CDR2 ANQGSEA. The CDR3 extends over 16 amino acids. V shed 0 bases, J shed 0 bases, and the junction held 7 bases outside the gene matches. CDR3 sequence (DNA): TGCAGCGTTGAAGATCGCCTAGCGGGCAGCTCCTACGAGCAGTACTTC. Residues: CSVEDRLAGSSYEQYF.

CDR3 sequence: CASSLGPFNSYEQYF. The CDR3 DNA reads TGTGCCAGCAGCTTAGGTCCCTTCAACTCCTACGAGCAGTACTTC. The genes are TRBV7-8 and TRBJ2-7; D is undetermined. The germline CDR1 and CDR2 sequences are SGHVS and FQNEAQ. V dropped 1 base and J dropped 0 bases, with 10 bases sitting between them. The CDR3 length is 15 residues.

The CDR3 loop reads CARAFPRSSYEQYF. In DNA form, the CDR3 reads TGTGCCAGGGCCTTCCCGCGCAGCTCCTACGAGCAGTACTTC. The chain uses TRBV5-6 and TRBJ2-7; D uncertain. The germline V gene encodes CDR1 SGHDT and CDR2 YYEEEE. The CDR3 runs 14 residues. Trimming pared 8 bases from V and 0 bases from J, leaving 15 bases between.

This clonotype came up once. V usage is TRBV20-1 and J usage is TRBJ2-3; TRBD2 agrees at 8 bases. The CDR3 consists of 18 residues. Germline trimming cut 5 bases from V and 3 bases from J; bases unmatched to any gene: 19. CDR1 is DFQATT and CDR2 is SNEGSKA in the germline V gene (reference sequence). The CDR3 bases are TGCAGTGCTCGTCTCGGGGGGGACACCGGGGTAGCGACAGATACGCAGTATTTT. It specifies CSARLGGDTGVATDTQYF.

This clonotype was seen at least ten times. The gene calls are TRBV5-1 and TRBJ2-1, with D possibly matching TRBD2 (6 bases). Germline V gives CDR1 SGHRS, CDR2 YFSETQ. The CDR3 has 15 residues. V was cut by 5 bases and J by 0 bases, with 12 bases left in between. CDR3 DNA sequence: TGCGCCAGCAGACCCGGGGGAGGCTCCTACAATGAGCAGTTCTTC. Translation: CASRPGGGSYNEQFF. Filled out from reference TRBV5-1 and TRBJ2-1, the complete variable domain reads KAGVTQTPRYLIKTRGQQVTLSCSPISGHRSVSWYQQTPGQGLQFLFEYFSETQRNKGNFPGRFSGRQFSNSRSEMNVSTLELGDSALYLCASRPGGGSYNEQFFGPGTRLTVL.

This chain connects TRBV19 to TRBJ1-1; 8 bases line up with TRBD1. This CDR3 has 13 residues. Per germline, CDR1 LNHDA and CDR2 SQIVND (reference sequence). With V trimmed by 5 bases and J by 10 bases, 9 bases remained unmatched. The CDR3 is CASSPQGADGAFF. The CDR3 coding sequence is TGTGCCAGTAGTCCCCAGGGGGCTGATGGAGCTTTCTTT.

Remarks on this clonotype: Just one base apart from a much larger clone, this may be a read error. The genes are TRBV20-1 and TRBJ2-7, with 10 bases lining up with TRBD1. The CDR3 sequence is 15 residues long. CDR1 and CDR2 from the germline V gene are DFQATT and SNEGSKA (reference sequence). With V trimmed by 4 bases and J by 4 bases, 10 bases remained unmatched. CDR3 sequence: CSATKPGQGPYEQYF. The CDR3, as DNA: TGCAGTGCTACAAAACCGGGACAGGGGCCGTACGAGCAGTACTTC.

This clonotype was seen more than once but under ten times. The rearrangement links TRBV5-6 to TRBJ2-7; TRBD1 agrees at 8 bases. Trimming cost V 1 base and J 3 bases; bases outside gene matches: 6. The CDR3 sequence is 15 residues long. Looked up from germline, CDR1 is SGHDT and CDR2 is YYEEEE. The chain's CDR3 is CASSLWGQESYEQYF. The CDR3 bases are TGTGCCAGCAGCTTGTGGGGACAGGAGAGCTACGAGCAGTACTTC.

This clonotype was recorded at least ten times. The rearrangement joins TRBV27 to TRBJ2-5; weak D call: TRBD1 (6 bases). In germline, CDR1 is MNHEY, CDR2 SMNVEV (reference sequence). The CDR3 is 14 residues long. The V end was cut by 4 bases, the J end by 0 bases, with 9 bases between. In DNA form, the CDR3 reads TGTGCCAGCAGTTACCGGGACAACCAAGAGACCCAGTACTTC. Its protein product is CASSYRDNQETQYF.

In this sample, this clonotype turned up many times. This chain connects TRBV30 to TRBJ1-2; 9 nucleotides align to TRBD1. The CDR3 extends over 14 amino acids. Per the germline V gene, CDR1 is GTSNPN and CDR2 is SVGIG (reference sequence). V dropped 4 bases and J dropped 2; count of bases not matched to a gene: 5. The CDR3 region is CAWKGGQGNYGYTF. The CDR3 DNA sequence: TGTGCCTGGAAGGGGGGACAGGGAAACTATGGCTACACCTTC.

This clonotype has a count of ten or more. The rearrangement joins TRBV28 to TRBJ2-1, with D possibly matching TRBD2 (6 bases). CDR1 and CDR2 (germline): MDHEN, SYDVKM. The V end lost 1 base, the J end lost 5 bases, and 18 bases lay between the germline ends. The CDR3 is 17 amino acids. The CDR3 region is CASSLYFARDLNNEQFF. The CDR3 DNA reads TGTGCCAGCAGTTTATATTTTGCGCGGGACCTGAACAATGAGCAGTTCTTC.

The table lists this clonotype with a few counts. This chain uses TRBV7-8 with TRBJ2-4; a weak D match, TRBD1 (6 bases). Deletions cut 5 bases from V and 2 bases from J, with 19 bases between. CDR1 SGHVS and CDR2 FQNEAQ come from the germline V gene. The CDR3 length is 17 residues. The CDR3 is CASSTTWGRGSKNIQYF. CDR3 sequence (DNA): TGTGCCAGCAGCACCACCTGGGGGCGCGGATCCAAAAACATTCAGTACTTC.

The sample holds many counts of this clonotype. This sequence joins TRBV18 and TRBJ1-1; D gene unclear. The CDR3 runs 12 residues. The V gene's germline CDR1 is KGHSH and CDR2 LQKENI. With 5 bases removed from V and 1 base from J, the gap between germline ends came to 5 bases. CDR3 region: CASSNRNTEAFF. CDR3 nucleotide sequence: TGTGCCAGCTCAAACCGGAACACTGAAGCTTTCTTT.

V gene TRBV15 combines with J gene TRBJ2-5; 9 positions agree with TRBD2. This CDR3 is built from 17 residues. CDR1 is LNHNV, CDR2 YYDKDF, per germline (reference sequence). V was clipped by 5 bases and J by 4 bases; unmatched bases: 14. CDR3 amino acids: CATSGRKGGGARETQYF. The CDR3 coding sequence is TGTGCCACCAGCGGGCGTAAAGGCGGGGGGGCGAGAGAGACCCAGTACTTC.

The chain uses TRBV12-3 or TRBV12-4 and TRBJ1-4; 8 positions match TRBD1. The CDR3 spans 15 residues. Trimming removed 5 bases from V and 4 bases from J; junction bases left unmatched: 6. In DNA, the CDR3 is TGTGCCAGCAGTGGGCGGACAGGGAATAATGAAAAACTGTTTTTT. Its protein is CASSGRTGNNEKLFF.

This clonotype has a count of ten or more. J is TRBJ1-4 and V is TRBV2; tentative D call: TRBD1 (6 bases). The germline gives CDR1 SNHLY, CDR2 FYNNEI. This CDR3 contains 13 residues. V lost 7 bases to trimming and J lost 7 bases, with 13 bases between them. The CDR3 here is CASTRGHGEKLFF. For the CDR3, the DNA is TGTGCCAGCACCCGGGGGCATGGTGAAAAACTGTTTTTT.

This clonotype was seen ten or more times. CDR3 residues: CASSPNEGVSNQPQHF. Written as DNA, the CDR3 is TGTGCCAGCAGCCCCAATGAGGGGGTAAGCAATCAGCCCCAGCATTTT. This chain connects TRBV6-1 to TRBJ1-5, with D perhaps matching TRBD1 (6 bases). In germline, CDR1 is MNHNS, CDR2 SASEGT. The CDR3 length is 16 residues. Trimming pared 6 bases from V and 1 base from J, leaving 16 bases between.

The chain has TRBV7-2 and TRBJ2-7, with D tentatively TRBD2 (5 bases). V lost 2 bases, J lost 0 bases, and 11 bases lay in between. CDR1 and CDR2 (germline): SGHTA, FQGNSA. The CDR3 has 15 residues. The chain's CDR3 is CASSLRGSGSYEQYF. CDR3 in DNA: TGTGCCAGCAGCTTACGGGGTTCCGGCTCCTACGAGCAGTACTTC.

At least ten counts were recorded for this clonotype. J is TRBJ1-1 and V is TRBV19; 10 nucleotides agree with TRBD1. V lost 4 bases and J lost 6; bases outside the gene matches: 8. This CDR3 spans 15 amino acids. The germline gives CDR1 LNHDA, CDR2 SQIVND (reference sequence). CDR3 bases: TGTGCCAGTAGTACCCGACAGGGGGCGGTCGCTGAAGCTTTCTTT. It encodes CASSTRQGAVAEAFF. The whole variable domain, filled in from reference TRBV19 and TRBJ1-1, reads DGGITQSPKYLFRKEGQNVTLSCEQNLNHDAMYWYRQDPGQGLRLIYYSQIVNDFQKGDIAEGYSVSREKKESFPLTVTSAQKNPTAFYLCASSTRQGAVAEAFFGQGTRLTVV.

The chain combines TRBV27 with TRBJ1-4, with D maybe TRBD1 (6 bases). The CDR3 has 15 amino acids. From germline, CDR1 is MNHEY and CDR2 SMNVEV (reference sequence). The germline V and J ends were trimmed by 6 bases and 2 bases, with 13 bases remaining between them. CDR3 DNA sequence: TGTGCCAGCAGGGGTCAGACAGGCACTAATGAAAAACTGTTTTTT. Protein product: CASRGQTGTNEKLFF.

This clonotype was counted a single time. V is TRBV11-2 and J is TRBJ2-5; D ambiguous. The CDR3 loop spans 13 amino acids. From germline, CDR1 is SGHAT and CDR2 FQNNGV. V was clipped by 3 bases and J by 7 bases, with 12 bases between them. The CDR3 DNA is TGTGCCAGCAGCTTGCAGGCCGAAAGGACCCAGTACTTC. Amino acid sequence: CASSLQAERTQYF.

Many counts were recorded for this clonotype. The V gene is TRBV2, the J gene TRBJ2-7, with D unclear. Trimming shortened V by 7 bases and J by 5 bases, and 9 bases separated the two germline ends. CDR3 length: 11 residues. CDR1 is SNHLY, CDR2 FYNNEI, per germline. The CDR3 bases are TGTGCCAGCATGGACCTTGACGAGCAGTACTTC. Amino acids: CASMDLDEQYF.

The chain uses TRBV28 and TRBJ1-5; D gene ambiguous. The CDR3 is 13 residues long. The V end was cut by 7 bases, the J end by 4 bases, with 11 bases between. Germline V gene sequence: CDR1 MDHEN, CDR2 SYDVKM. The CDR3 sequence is CASNRFGNQPQHF. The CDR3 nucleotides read TGTGCCAGCAATAGATTCGGAAATCAGCCCCAGCATTTT.